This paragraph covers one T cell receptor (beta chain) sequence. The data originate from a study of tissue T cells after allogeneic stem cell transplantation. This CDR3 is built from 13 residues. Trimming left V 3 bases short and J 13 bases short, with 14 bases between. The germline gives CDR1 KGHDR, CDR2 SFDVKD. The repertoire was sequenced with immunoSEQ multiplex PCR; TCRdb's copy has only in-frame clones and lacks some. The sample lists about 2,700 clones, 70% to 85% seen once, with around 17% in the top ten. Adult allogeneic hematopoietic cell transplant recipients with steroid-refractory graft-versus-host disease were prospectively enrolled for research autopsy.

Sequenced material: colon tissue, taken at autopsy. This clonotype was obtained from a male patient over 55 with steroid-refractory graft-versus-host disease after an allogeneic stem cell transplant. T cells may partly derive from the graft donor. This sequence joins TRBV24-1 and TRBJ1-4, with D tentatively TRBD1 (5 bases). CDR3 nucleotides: TGTGCCACCAGTGATCGGTTGGGAGGGGTACTGTTTTTT. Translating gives CATSDRLGGVLFF.